This T cell receptor beta chain comes out of a study of blood T cell repertoires in COVID-19 (dated by TCRdb to about 2020). Concerning the study at large: Samples covering the acute and convalescent phases of COVID-19 were provided by collaborators in the United States, Italy and Spain. Where available, HLA class I and class II types were taken from metadata supplied by the sample provider and were not determined by assay-based typing. The sample metadata nearly always contained a de-identified subject ID, COVID-19 status, age in years and sex. The prospective study material was composed of cDNA or gDNA derived from T cells, B-cell-depleted T cells, or PBMCs. The dataset comprised deeply sampled blood TCRbeta repertoires from subjects exposed to, actively infected with, or recovered from COVID-19. The repertoires were released in a freely available public database intended as a resource for research on the immune response to SARS-CoV-2. The samples were drawn from two sources: the first 160 participants of the ongoing ImmuneRACE study, and some 1,300 subjects contributed by 6 global collaborators. General findings and caveats noted by the study authors: How much clinical and demographic metadata was included differed by source and by participant, and the metadata was provided uncurated.

The immunoSEQ Assay, a bias-controlled multiplex PCR, was used to amplify TCRbeta CDR3 regions from genomic DNA. From the authors' description of their analysis: The number of nucleated cells in each sample was estimated by amplification of reference gene primers within the assay. Sequence reads were collapsed and filtered to measure the absolute abundance of every unique TCRbeta CDR3 rearrangement. For each sample, productive Simpson clonality was calculated as the square root of Simpson's diversity index over productive rearrangements. Here the immuneACCESS table is served through TCRdb, limited to in-frame sequences with V and J called. Missing clones are a known gap in these copies; in checked studies unresolved V genes cover under half, and the rest lacks a known reason. That table is the source of V, J and clone size, and D and trimming were worked out from the DNA. The sample has around 430,000 clones on record, more than 75% of them singletons. The top ten constitute roughly 9.4% of the sample.

Points on this clone: The antigen this receptor binds is unknown. Base-call qualities are not available, and no considerably larger clone is one nucleotide away.

Enrolling through a virtual design, the prospective study's participants ranged in age from roughly 18 to 100 years and lived across roughly 24 United States geographic areas. In the prospective study, participants were assigned to cohorts based on the clinical history participants reported in a screening survey and a study questionnaire. ImmuneRACE Cohort 3 recovered participants were defined by two consecutive negative NP/OP PCR tests, healthcare professional clearance, or symptom resolution. Mobile phlebotomists in the prospective study collected whole blood, serum and a nasopharyngeal or oropharyngeal swab from every participant. Participants in the prospective study had the option to provide additional blood draws and questionnaires over an approximately 2-month period. Blood samples from the prospective study were shipped frozen or at room temperature prior to DNA extraction. Its CDR3 holds 15 amino acids, cysteine through phenylalanine. Only CDR3 DNA is held: 45 bases, read in frame from base 1. Reading the germline V gene gives CDR1 MNHNS and CDR2 SASEGT. Germline trimming: 3 bases from V, 6 bases from J; junction bases outside gene matches: 8.

The sample consisted of PBMCs or T cells enriched from blood (not recorded which). The receptor chain draws on TRBV6-1 and TRBJ2-7; 10 bases in the junction line up with TRBD1. This clonotype was obtained from a woman aged 50 to 65 who had recovered from COVID-19. Here is the DNA: TGTGCCAGCAGTGAGCCTCAGGGACAGGGGCCCGAGCAGTACTTC. Its coded protein is CASSEPQGQGPEQYF.